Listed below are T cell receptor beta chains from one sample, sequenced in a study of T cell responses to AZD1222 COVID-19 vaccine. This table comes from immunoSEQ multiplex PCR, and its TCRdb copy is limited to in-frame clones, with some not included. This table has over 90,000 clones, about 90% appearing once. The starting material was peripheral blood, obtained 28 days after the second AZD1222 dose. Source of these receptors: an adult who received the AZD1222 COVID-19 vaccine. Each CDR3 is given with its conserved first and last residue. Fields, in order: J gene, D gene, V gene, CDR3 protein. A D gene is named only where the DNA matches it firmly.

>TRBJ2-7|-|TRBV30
CAWRGSYGTHSYEQYF
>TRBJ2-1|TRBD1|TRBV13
CASSSRSGTGKPHESYNEQFF
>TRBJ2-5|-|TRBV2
CASSVFGGAGETQYF
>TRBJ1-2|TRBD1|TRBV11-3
CASSLRGQIAAGHYGYTF
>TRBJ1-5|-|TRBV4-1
CASSQIRQKMPQHF
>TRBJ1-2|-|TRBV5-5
CASSRTGRLDGYTF
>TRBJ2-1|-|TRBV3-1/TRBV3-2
CASSPLFDNEQFF
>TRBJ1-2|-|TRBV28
CASSLGGMGPYGYTF
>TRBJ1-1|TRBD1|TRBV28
CASSLFGQDTEAFF
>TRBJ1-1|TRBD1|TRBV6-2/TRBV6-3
CASSYLTGVSEAFF
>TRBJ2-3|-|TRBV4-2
CASSQDPGTRLWYF
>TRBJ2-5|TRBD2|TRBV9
CASSEGLAGAIQETQYF
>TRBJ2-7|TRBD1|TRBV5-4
CASSLAGTGSGEQYF
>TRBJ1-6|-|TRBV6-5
CASSYTTGSSPLHF
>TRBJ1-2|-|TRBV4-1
CASSQVGGANYGYTF